Each of the 13 T cell receptor beta chains below was sequenced from the same sample in a study of cytomegalovirus exposure and HLA in healthy donors. The assay was immunoSEQ multiplex PCR, and TCRdb's table has in-frame clones only and misses some. The sample has about 98,000 clones, about 90% seen once. The material sequenced was PBMCs. The receptors shown here come from a man aged 18 to 30 in good health and CMV-seropositive.

This clone was seen once. This chain uses TRBV27 with TRBJ1-2; D may be TRBD1 (5 bases). CDR1 MNHEY and CDR2 SMNVEV come from the germline V gene (reference sequence). There are 16 residues in the CDR3. Trimming pared 1 base from V and 1 base from J, leaving 13 bases between. The CDR3 DNA reads TGTGCCAGCAGTTTATTTCAGGGCGGGGGTAACTATGGCTACACCTTC. Residues: CASSLFQGGGNYGYTF.

V is TRBV5-1 and J is TRBJ2-1; tentative D call: TRBD2 (5 bases). From germline, CDR1 is SGHRS and CDR2 YFSETQ. V was trimmed by 5 bases and J by 8 bases, leaving 14 bases between them. The length of the CDR3 is 13 residues. CDR3 residues: CASRVQLDDEQFF. Here the CDR3 DNA reads TGCGCCAGCAGGGTGCAACTAGATGATGAGCAGTTCTTC.

V and J are TRBV5-1 and TRBJ2-7; TRBD2 might be the D (7 bases). V lost 0 bases to trimming and J lost 4 bases, with 20 bases between them. CDR3 length: 17 residues. Germline loops: CDR1 SGHRS, CDR2 YFSETQ. CDR3 region: CASSLVVRGAQGYEQYF. Here the CDR3 DNA reads TGCGCCAGCAGCTTGGTAGTTCGGGGGGCGCAAGGATACGAGCAGTACTTC.

This clone was seen once. This chain uses TRBV6-1 with TRBJ1-1, with D perhaps matching TRBD1 (6 bases). CDR3 length: 14 amino acids. CDR1 is MNHNS and CDR2 is SASEGT in the germline V gene. Trimming shortened V by 5 bases and J by 0 bases, and 10 bases separated the two germline ends. CDR3 amino acids: CASSLDRLNTEAFF. As DNA, the CDR3 is TGTGCCAGCAGTCTGGACAGACTGAACACTGAAGCTTTCTTT.

In its sample, this clone was seen once. The chain carries TRBV4-1 and TRBJ2-3; 11 bases align to TRBD2. The V gene end was trimmed by 0 bases and the J gene end by 6 bases; junction bases not matched to a gene: 5. Germline-derived CDR1 and CDR2 are MGHRA and YSYEKL. The CDR3 contains 16 residues. For the CDR3, the DNA is TGCGCCAGCAGCCAAGATCGTAGCGGGGGGGCTGATACGCAGTATTTT. Translated, it gives CASSQDRSGGADTQYF.

This rearrangement joins TRBV19 to TRBJ2-1, with a possible D match to TRBD1 (6 bases). The germline CDR1 and CDR2 sequences are LNHDA and SQIVND (reference sequence). The CDR3 consists of 14 residues. V was pared by 7 bases and J by 5 bases, with 15 bases between. CDR3 bases: TGTGCCAGTAAGACAGGTTTTACTCACAATGAGCAGTTCTTC. It codes for CASKTGFTHNEQFF. Complete variable domain (other parts from reference TRBV19 and TRBJ2-1): DGGITQSPKYLFRKEGQNVTLSCEQNLNHDAMYWYRQDPGQGLRLIYYSQIVNDFQKGDIAEGYSVSREKKESFPLTVTSAQKNPTAFYLCASKTGFTHNEQFFGPGTRLTVL.

This clone was seen many times. This chain uses TRBV6-5 with TRBJ2-1; 7 nucleotides agree with TRBD1. V was clipped by 6 bases and J by 9 bases; unmatched bases: 14. This CDR3 region has 15 residues. Germline V lookup: CDR1 MNHEY, CDR2 SVGAGI. In DNA form, the CDR3 reads TGTGCCAGCAGGTTCGCGACCGGGACAGTTGCTGAGCAGTTCTTC. Protein product: CASRFATGTVAEQFF.

The gene calls are TRBV12-5 and TRBJ2-2; 13 nucleotides agree with TRBD2. The CDR3 is made up of 15 amino acids. V gave up 5 bases and J gave up 7 bases; unmatched junction bases: 4. CDR1 and CDR2 from the germline V gene are LGHNT and FRNRAP. The CDR3 DNA is TGTGCTAGTGGTGGACTAGCGGGAGCGGGCGGGGAGCTGTTTTTT. Protein sequence: CASGGLAGAGGELFF.

The chain has TRBV18 and TRBJ2-7, with 9 nucleotides matching TRBD1. Per the germline V gene, CDR1 is KGHSH and CDR2 is LQKENI. This CDR3 has 16 amino acids. J gave up 5 bases and V 0 bases, and 8 bases lay outside the gene matches. The CDR3 DNA reads as TGTGCCAGCTCACCACCCCATCGGGACAGGGTCCACGAGCAGTACTTC. Protein: CASSPPHRDRVHEQYF. The full variable domain, with the rest looked up from reference TRBV18 and TRBJ2-7, is NAGVMQNPRHLVRRRGQEARLRCSPMKGHSHVYWYRQLPEEGLKFMVYLQKENIIDESGMPKERFSAEFPKEGPSILRIQQVVRGDSAAYFCASSPPHRDRVHEQYFGPGTRLTVT.

J is TRBJ2-3 and V is TRBV11-2; 7 bases agree with TRBD1. From germline, CDR1 is SGHAT and CDR2 FQNNGV. After removal of 4 bases from V and 8 bases from J, the junction contained 9 bases not matched to a gene. This CDR3 comprises 14 residues. CDR3 sequence reads: CASSYDRDGGTQYF. The CDR3 DNA reads as TGTGCCAGCAGCTACGACAGGGATGGGGGTACGCAGTATTTT.

The chain uses TRBV7-3 and TRBJ1-2; D is perhaps TRBD1 (5 bases). Germline assignment: CDR1 SGHTA and CDR2 FQGTGA. Trimming cost V 5 bases and J 1 base, with 11 bases left between them. The CDR3 consists of 14 residues. The DNA for the CDR3 is TGTGCCAGCAGCCCCAACGGGGGTAACTATGGCTACACCTTC. It codes for CASSPNGGNYGYTF.

The chain links TRBV27 to TRBJ2-1; tentatively, D is TRBD1 (6 bases). The CDR3 is 17 amino acids. The germline V and J ends were trimmed by 3 bases and 1 base, with 16 bases remaining between them. CDR1 and CDR2 (germline): MNHEY, SMNVEV (reference sequence). This CDR3 is CASSFWDTLGSYNEQFF. CDR3 DNA sequence: TGTGCCAGCAGTTTTTGGGACACCTTGGGATCCTACAATGAGCAGTTCTTC.

V usage is TRBV11-2 and J usage is TRBJ1-1, with 8 bases matching TRBD1. CDR1 and CDR2 (germline): SGHAT, FQNNGV. This CDR3 comprises 13 residues. V lost 4 bases to trimming and J lost 10 bases; unmatched junction nucleotides: 8. The CDR3 sequence: CASSSANRGVAFF. For the CDR3, the DNA is TGTGCCAGCAGCTCGGCCAACAGGGGGGTAGCTTTCTTT.